The subject of this entry is one T cell receptor beta chain. The record originates from a study of blood T cell repertoires in COVID-19. Using immunoSEQ multiplex PCR, the repertoire was profiled, and TCRdb retains in-frame clones only, with some absent. The sample records 65,000 to 80,000 clones, 70% to 90% being singletons. Germline lookup yields CDR1 KGHDR and CDR2 SFDVKD. The CDR3 runs 14 residues. V dropped 7 bases and J dropped 2; count of bases not matched to a gene: 4. This receptor was taken from a man aged 50-60 years with active COVID-19. The rearrangement joins TRBV24-1 to TRBJ2-5; 9 bases are shared with TRBD1. Sequenced sample: peripheral blood. The CDR3 region has the DNA TGTGCCACCAGCCCCGGGACAGGGCAAGAGACCCAGTACTTC. This codes for CATSPGTGQETQYF.